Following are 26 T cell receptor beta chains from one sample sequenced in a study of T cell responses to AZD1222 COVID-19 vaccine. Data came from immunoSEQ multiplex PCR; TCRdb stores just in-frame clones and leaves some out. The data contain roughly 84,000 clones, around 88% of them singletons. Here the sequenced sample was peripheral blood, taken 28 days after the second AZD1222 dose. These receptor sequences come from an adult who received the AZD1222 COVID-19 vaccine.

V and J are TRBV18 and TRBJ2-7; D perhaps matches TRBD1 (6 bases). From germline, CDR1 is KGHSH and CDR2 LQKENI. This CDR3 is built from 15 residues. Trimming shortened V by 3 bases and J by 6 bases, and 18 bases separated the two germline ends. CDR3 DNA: TGTGCCAGCTCACCTACGGCGACACAGGGTGGCGAGCAGTACTTC. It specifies CASSPTATQGGEQYF.

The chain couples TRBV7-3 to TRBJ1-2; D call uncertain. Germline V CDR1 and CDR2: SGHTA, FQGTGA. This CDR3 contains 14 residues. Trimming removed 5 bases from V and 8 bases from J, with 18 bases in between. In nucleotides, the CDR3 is TGTGCCAGCAGCCCGCGAGATCCGGTTGGGGGCTACACCTTC. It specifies CASSPRDPVGGYTF.

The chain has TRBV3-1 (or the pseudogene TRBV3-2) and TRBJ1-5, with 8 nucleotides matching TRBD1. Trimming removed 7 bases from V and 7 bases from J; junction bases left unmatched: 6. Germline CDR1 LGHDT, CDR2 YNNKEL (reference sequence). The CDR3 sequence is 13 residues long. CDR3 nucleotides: TGTGCCAGCACCCAGGGGGCAGGGCAGCCCCAGCATTTT. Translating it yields CASTQGAGQPQHF.

CDR3: CASSSTLNYGYTF. DNA for the CDR3: TGTGCCAGCAGCTCGACTTTGAACTATGGCTACACCTTC. The rearrangement uses TRBV7-3 and TRBJ1-2, with D unresolved. Trimming took off 4 bases at V and 2 bases at J, with 8 bases between the two ends. CDR3 length: 13 residues. Germline values: CDR1 SGHTA, CDR2 FQGTGA.

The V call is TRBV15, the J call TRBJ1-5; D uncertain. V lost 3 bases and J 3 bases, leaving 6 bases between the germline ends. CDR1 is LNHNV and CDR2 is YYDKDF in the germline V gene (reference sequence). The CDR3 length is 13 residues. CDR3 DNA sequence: TGTGCCACCAGCAGGGATGTCAATCAGCCCCAGCATTTT. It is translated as CATSRDVNQPQHF.

Written as DNA, the CDR3 is TGTGCCAGCAGTGAACATATCAATCCCCCCCTGTATGGCTACACCTTC. Its protein product is CASSEHINPPLYGYTF. The chain uses TRBV25-1 and TRBJ1-2; no firm D call. The CDR3 loop spans 16 amino acids. Germline V gene data show CDR1 as MGHDK and CDR2 as SYGVNS. Trimming shortened V by 2 bases and J by 5 bases, and 18 bases separated the two germline ends.

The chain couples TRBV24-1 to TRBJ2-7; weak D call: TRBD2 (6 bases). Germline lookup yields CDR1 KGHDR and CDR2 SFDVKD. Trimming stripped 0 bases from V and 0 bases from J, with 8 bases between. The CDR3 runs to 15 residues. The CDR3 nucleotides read TGTGCCACCAGTGATTTGGGGGGGAACTCCTACGAGCAGTACTTC. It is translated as CATSDLGGNSYEQYF.

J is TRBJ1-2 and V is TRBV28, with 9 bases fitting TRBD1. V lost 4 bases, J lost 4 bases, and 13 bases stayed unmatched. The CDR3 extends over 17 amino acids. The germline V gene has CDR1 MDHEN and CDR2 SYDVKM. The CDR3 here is CASSSAKGTGSGYGYTF. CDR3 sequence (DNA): TGTGCCAGCAGTTCGGCAAAAGGGACAGGGTCTGGCTATGGCTACACCTTC.

The chain's CDR3 is CATSTDNYGYTF. The DNA for the CDR3 is TGTGCCACCAGCACTGATAACTATGGCTACACCTTC. The J gene is TRBJ1-2, the V gene TRBV15; no definite D call. The germline V and J ends were trimmed by 4 bases and 1 base, with 4 bases remaining between them. CDR3 length equals 12 residues. Germline V lookup: CDR1 LNHNV, CDR2 YYDKDF (reference sequence).

This CDR3 is CASSSGVSGGTSTDTQYF. CDR3 in DNA: TGTGCCAGCAGCTCAGGGGTGAGCGGGGGCACTAGCACAGATACGCAGTATTTT. The chain joins TRBV9 to TRBJ2-3, with TRBD2 identical over 8 bases. J lost 0 bases, V lost 4 bases, and 13 bases had no gene match. This CDR3 has 18 amino acids. The germline V gene has CDR1 SGDLS and CDR2 YYNGEE.

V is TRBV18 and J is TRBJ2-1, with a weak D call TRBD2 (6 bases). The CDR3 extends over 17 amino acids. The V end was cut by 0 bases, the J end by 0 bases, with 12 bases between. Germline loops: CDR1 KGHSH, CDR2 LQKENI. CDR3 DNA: TGTGCCAGCTCACCACCGTTGGGGGGATCCTCCTACAATGAGCAGTTCTTC. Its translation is CASSPPLGGSSYNEQFF.

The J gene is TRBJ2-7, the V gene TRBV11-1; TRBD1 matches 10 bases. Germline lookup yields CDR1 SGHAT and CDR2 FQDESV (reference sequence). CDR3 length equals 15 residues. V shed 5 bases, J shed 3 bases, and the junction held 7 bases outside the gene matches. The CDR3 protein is CASSPETGGNYEQYF. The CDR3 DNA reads TGTGCCAGCAGCCCGGAGACAGGGGGCAACTACGAGCAGTACTTC.

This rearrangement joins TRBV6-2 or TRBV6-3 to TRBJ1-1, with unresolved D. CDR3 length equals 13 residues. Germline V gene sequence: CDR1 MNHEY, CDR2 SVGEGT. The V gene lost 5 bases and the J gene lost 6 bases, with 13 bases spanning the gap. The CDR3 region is CASSQRMVSEAFF. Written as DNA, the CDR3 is TGTGCCAGCAGTCAACGTATGGTTTCTGAAGCTTTCTTT.

The CDR3 sequence: CASSYRDDGQPQHF. The DNA for the CDR3 is TGTGCCAGCAGTTACCGGGACGACGGGCAGCCCCAGCATTTT. The chain carries TRBV6-5 and TRBJ1-5, with a possible D match to TRBD1 (5 bases). V shed 2 bases and J shed 7 bases, with 12 bases lying between them. Germline V gene data show CDR1 as MNHEY and CDR2 as SVGAGI. CDR3 length: 14 amino acids.

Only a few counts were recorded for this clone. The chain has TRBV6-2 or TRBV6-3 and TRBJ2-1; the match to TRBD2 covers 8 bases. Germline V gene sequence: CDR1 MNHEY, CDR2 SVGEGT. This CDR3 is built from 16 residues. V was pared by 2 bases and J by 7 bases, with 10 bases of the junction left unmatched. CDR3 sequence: CASSYVPSGGRNEQFF. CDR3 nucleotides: TGTGCCAGCAGTTACGTCCCCAGCGGGGGTAGGAATGAGCAGTTCTTC.

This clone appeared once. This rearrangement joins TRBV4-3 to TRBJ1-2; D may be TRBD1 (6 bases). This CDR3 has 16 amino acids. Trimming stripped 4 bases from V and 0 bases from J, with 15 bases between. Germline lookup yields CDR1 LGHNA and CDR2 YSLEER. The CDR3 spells CASSPPGQRPNYGYTF. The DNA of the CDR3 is TGCGCCAGCAGCCCTCCCGGACAGCGACCTAACTATGGCTACACCTTC.

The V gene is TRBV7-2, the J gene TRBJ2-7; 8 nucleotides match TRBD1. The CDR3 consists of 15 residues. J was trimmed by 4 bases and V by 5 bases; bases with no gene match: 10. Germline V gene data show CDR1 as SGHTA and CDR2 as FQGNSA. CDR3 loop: CASSLQTGEGYEQYF. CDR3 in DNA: TGTGCCAGCAGCCTGCAGACAGGGGAAGGATACGAGCAGTACTTC.

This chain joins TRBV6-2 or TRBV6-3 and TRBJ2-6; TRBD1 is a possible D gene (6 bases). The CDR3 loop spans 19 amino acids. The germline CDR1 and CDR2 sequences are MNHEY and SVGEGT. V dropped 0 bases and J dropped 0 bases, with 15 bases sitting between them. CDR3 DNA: TGTGCCAGCAGTTACTCGCCAGGGGTGTTGTTCTCTGGGGCCAACGTCCTGACTTTC. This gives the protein CASSYSPGVLFSGANVLTF.

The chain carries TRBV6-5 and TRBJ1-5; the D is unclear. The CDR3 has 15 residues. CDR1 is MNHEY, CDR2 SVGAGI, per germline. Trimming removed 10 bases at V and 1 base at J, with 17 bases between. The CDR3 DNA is TGTGCCACGTGCCCTACCGGCAGGAGCAATCAGCCCCAGCATTTT. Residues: CATCPTGRSNQPQHF.

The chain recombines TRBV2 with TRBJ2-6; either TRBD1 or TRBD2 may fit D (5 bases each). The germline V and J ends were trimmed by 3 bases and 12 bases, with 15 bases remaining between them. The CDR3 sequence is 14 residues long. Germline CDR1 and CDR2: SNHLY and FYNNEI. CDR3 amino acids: CASSEGPGLAVLTF. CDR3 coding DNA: TGTGCCAGCAGTGAGGGGCCGGGGCTGGCCGTCCTGACTTTC.

CDR3 in DNA: TGTGCCAGCAGCTTAGTCTCTTATACCGGGGAGCTGTTTTTT. It translates to CASSLVSYTGELFF. The gene calls are TRBV7-2 and TRBJ2-2; D unresolved. Germline CDR1 and CDR2: SGHTA and FQGNSA. Trimming left V 1 base short and J 5 bases short, with 8 bases between. CDR3 length: 14 amino acids.

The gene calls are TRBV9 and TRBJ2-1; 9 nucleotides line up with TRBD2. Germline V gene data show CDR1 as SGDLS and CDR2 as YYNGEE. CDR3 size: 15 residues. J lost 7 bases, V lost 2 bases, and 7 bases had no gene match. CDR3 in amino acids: CASSVRGGTGNEQFF. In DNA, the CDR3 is TGTGCCAGCAGCGTGCGGGGGGGCACCGGGAATGAGCAGTTCTTC.

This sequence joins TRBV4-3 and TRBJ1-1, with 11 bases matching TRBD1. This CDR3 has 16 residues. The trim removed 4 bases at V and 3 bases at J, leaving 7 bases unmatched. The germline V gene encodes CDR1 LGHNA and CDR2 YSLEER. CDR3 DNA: TGCGCCAGCAGCCGAAGCCGGACAGGGGGCCACACTGAAGCTTTCTTT. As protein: CASSRSRTGGHTEAFF.

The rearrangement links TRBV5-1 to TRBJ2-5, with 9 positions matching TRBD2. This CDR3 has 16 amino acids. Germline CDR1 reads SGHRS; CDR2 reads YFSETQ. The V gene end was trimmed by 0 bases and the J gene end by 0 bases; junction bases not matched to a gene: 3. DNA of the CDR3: TGCGCCAGCAGCTTGGGGCTAGCGGGGTACCAAGAGACCCAGTACTTC. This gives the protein CASSLGLAGYQETQYF.

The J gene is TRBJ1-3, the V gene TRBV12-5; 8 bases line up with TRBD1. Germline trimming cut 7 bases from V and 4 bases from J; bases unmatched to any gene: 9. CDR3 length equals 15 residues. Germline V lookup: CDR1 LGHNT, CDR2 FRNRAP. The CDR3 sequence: CASAPGTGIGNTIYF. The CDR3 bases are TGTGCTAGTGCCCCCGGGACAGGCATCGGAAACACCATATATTTT.

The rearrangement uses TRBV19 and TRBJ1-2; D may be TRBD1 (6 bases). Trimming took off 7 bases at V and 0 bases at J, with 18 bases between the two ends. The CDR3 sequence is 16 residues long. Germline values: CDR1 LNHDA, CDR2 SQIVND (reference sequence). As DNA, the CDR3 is TGTGCCAGTACTGACGCCACAGGGATCTCTAACTATGGCTACACCTTC. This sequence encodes CASTDATGISNYGYTF. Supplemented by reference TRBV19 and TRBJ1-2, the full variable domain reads DGGITQSPKYLFRKEGQNVTLSCEQNLNHDAMYWYRQDPGQGLRLIYYSQIVNDFQKGDIAEGYSVSREKKESFPLTVTSAQKNPTAFYLCASTDATGISNYGYTFGSGTRLTVV.